This T cell receptor (beta chain) derives from a study of blood T cells in healthy people across ages. The total RNA that was extracted per sample amounted to at least 5 micrograms. For the second PCR, which ran for roughly 7 to 11 cycles, a sample-barcoded 5' primer and a J-beta primer mix were used. TCRdb re-called the 5' RACE reads with MiXCR, one entry per CDR3 protein. The sample yields around 1.5 million distinct CDR3 sequences, about 40% seen once. Of note for this clonotype: Its antigen remains unknown.

With V trimmed by 4 bases and J by 1 base, 11 bases remained unmatched. This CDR3 is built from 19 residues. CDR1 SEHNR and CDR2 FQNEAQ come from the germline V gene (reference sequence). General study findings and limits: When set beside aged donors, long-lived donors presented more naive CD4+ cells and higher diversity. Age showed a roughly linear inverse relationship with TCR beta diversity per million T cells.

The gene calls are TRBV7-9 and TRBJ2-1; TRBD2 agrees at 12 bases. Material: blood. The sequence derives from a woman aged 18-29 years in good health. CDR3 DNA: TGTGCCAGCAGCTCACGGGGGGGGACTAGCGGGCCGTCCTACAATGAGCAGTTCTTC. Translation: CASSSRGGTSGPSYNEQFF.